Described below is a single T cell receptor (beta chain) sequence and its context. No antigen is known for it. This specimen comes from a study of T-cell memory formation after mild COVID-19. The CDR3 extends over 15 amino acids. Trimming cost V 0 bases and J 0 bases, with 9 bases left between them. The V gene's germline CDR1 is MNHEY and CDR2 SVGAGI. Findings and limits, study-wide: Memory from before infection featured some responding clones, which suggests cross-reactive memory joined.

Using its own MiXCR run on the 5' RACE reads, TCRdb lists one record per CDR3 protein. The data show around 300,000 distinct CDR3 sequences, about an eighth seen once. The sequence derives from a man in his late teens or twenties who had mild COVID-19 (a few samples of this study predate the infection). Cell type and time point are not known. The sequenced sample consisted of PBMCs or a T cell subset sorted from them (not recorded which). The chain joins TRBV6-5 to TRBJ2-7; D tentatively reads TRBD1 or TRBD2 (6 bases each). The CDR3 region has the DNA TGTGCCAGCAGTTACTCGGGGGGCCCCTCCTACGAGCAGTACTTC. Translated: CASSYSGGPSYEQYF.